The 25 T cell receptor beta chains in this list originate from one sample, sequenced in a study of Graves' ophthalmopathy and Graves' hyperthyroidism. Scientists amplified the TCR beta CDR3 regions from RNA transcripts. Following a first-round RT-PCR that used HTBI primers, a second-round multiplex PCR was carried out. One entry per CDR3 protein results from TCRdb running MiXCR on the multiplex PCR reads. This sample yields about 370,000 distinct CDR3 sequences, of which 17% are seen a single time; roughly 2.4% belongs to the top ten. The sequenced sample consisted of peripheral blood. Every receptor here comes from an adult woman with stable Graves' hyperthyroidism.

This chain uses TRBV12-3 or TRBV12-4 with TRBJ2-7, with 8 nucleotides matching TRBD1. This CDR3 region has 14 residues. J was trimmed by 1 base and V by 7 bases; bases with no gene match: 6. CDR3 sequence: CASTRDRRSYEQYF. CDR3 DNA: TGTGCCAGCACCCGGGACAGGAGGTCCTACGAGCAGTACTTC.

A remark on this clonotype: This sequence may be a read error, since a much larger clone differs from it by one base. The chain links TRBV20-1 to TRBJ2-7; 12 bases are shared with TRBD1. Germline CDR1 is DFQATT and CDR2 is SNEGSKA (reference sequence). The junction had 4 bases not matched to a gene; V was cut back by 5 bases and J by 5 bases. The CDR3 has 13 amino acids. CDR3 in amino acids: CSASGTGGHEQYF. CDR3 DNA sequence: TGCAGTGCTTCCGGGACAGGGGGCCACGAGCAGTACTTC.

This clonotype has at least ten counts. The rearrangement joins TRBV7-9 to TRBJ2-5; D unclear. Between the trimmed V and J ends, which lost 5 bases and 5 bases, there was a span of 15 bases. The CDR3 contains 14 residues. Germline V gives CDR1 SEHNR, CDR2 FQNEAQ (reference sequence). As DNA, the CDR3 is TGTGCCAGCAGCGGAATCTATCCCGGGGAGACCCAGTACTTC. It yields the protein CASSGIYPGETQYF.

This clonotype was seen many times. A much larger clone differs by one base, so this may be a read error. J is TRBJ1-6 and V is TRBV28, with D possibly TRBD1 on 6 matching bases. The germline gives CDR1 MDHEN, CDR2 SYDVKM. Trimming cost V 6 bases and J 9 bases, with 27 bases left between them. The CDR3 length is 18 residues. CDR3 bases: TGTGCCAGCAGCGGAACCCCCGCGTGGACAGAACCGAGTTCACCCCTCCACTTT. Protein: CASSGTPAWTEPSSPLHF. Full variable domain (missing parts from reference TRBV28 and TRBJ1-6): DVKVTQSSRYLVKRTGEKVFLECVQDMDHENMFWYRQDPGLGLRLIYFSYDVKMKEKGDIPEGYSVSREKKERFSLILESASTNQTSMYLCASSGTPAWTEPSSPLHFGNGTRLTVT.

This chain links TRBV6-1 with TRBJ1-1; TRBD1 aligns across 10 bases. The trim removed 7 bases at V and 8 bases at J, leaving 7 bases unmatched. The CDR3 contains 13 residues. CDR1 and CDR2 (germline): MNHNS, SASEGT. In DNA form, the CDR3 reads TGTGCCAGCAAAATTCGGACAGGGGGAGAAGCTTTCTTT. This gives the protein CASKIRTGGEAFF.

This clonotype showed up many times. V usage is TRBV28 and J usage is TRBJ1-1, with TRBD1 matching over 7 bases. The CDR3 covers 15 residues. Germline V gives CDR1 MDHEN, CDR2 SYDVKM. With 7 bases clipped from V and 7 bases from J, the junction kept 15 bases outside the gene matches. The CDR3 DNA reads TGTGCCAGCATACTCGGGGGCAGACAGGGAGTTGAAGCTTTCTTT. Translation: CASILGGRQGVEAFF.

The rearrangement joins TRBV20-1 to TRBJ2-7; maybe TRBD2 (6 bases). Per germline, CDR1 DFQATT and CDR2 SNEGSKA (reference sequence). CDR3 length equals 14 residues. Deletions cut 5 bases from V and 3 bases from J, with 17 bases between. The CDR3 here is CSAARDSPIYEQYF. CDR3 nucleotides: TGCAGTGCTGCCCGGGACTCCCCCATCTACGAGCAGTACTTC.

CDR3 sequence reads: CASSVGGASYEQYF. The CDR3 DNA reads TGTGCCAGCAGCGTAGGTGGGGCCTCCTACGAGCAGTACTTC. This chain links TRBV25-1 with TRBJ2-7, with D possibly being TRBD1 (5 bases). Looked up from germline, CDR1 is MGHDK and CDR2 is SYGVNS. This CDR3 spans 14 amino acids. Trimming left V 6 bases short and J 0 bases short, with 12 bases between.

To note about this clonotype: Since a much larger clone is just one base distant, this may be a read error. The chain carries TRBV5-4 and TRBJ2-7; perhaps TRBD1 as D (5 bases). The CDR3 contains 13 residues. Germline CDR1 is SGHNT and CDR2 is YYREEE (reference sequence). The CDR3 region is CTSTSWGTYEQYF. CDR3 sequence (DNA): TGTACCAGCACCTCGTGGGGCACCTACGAGCAGTACTTC.

The chain links TRBV27 to TRBJ1-5, with no clear D. The CDR3 has 15 residues. Trimming shortened V by 2 bases and J by 3 bases, and 11 bases separated the two germline ends. Germline V CDR1 and CDR2: MNHEY, SMNVEV (reference sequence). CDR3 sequence reads: CASSLSMDLNQPQHF. In DNA form, the CDR3 reads TGTGCCAGCAGTTTAAGTATGGACCTCAATCAGCCCCAGCATTTT.

This clonotype was counted at least ten times. The CDR3 here is CASNGQGSGELFF. CDR3 coding DNA: TGTGCCAGCAACGGACAGGGGTCCGGGGAGCTGTTTTTT. This rearrangement joins TRBV2 to TRBJ2-2, with 9 bases matching TRBD1. Germline V gene lookup returns CDR1 SNHLY and CDR2 FYNNEI. This CDR3 region has 13 residues. V trimming: 7 bases; J trimming: 6 bases; junction bases outside the gene matches: 3.

At least ten counts were recorded for this clonotype. The chain links TRBV6-2 or TRBV6-3 to TRBJ1-1; possibly TRBD1 for D (5 bases). Germline values: CDR1 MNHEY, CDR2 SVGEGT. The germline V and J ends were trimmed by 6 bases and 5 bases, with 13 bases remaining between them. This CDR3 is built from 13 residues. CDR3 loop: CASSHGQVTEAFF. The CDR3 nucleotides are TGTGCCAGCAGCCATGGACAAGTTACTGAAGCTTTCTTT.

This clonotype was counted ten times or more. The chain combines TRBV25-1 with TRBJ1-1; D may be TRBD1 (5 bases). The CDR3 totals 12 residues. Germline lookup yields CDR1 MGHDK and CDR2 SYGVNS. Trimming removed 4 bases from V and 5 bases from J, with 8 bases in between. CDR3 coding DNA: TGTGCCAGCAGTGCGGGGGAGACTGAAGCTTTCTTT. Encoded protein: CASSAGETEAFF.

At least ten counts were recorded for this clonotype. The chain joins TRBV6-5 to TRBJ1-1; 10 nucleotides align to TRBD1. Trimming cost V 5 bases and J 5 bases; bases outside gene matches: 5. The CDR3 is 14 residues long. The germline V gene encodes CDR1 MNHEY and CDR2 SVGAGI. CDR3 coding DNA: TGTGCCAGCAGTACGACAGGGGGCGCGACTGAAGCTTTCTTT. This gives the protein CASSTTGGATEAFF.

This clonotype was counted at least ten times. The chain couples TRBV12-3 or TRBV12-4 to TRBJ1-1; TRBD1 aligns across 7 bases. V lost 7 bases to trimming and J lost 4 bases; unmatched junction nucleotides: 15. This CDR3 spans 16 amino acids. The CDR3 coding sequence is TGTGCCAGCACCCGAAAAACAGGGGAGAGGGGCACTGAAGCTTTCTTT. Protein sequence: CASTRKTGERGTEAFF.

This clonotype was seen many times. The chain combines TRBV6-1 with TRBJ2-5, with D possibly being TRBD2 (5 bases). This CDR3 is built from 12 residues. Germline loops: CDR1 MNHNS, CDR2 SASEGT. The germline V and J ends were trimmed by 8 bases and 7 bases, with 14 bases remaining between them. The CDR3 bases are TGTGCCAGCTTTGCGGGCCCGGGGACCCAGTACTTC. Translating gives CASFAGPGTQYF.

This clonotype was seen many times. The chain carries TRBV11-2 and TRBJ2-7, with D possibly called TRBD1 or TRBD2 (5 bases each). The V end lost 7 bases, the J end lost 4 bases, and 20 bases lay between the germline ends. Germline-derived CDR1 and CDR2 are SGHAT and FQNNGV. This CDR3 has 15 residues. CDR3 residues: CASTSGGGRGYEQYF. The DNA of the CDR3 is TGTGCCAGCACGAGTGGGGGTGGTCGTGGGTACGAGCAGTACTTC.

This clonotype has only a few counts. V usage is TRBV20-1 and J usage is TRBJ2-2; 7 bases line up with TRBD2. Germline CDR1 is DFQATT and CDR2 is SNEGSKA (reference sequence). This CDR3 has 16 amino acids. The trim removed 7 bases at V and 0 bases at J, leaving 11 bases unmatched. In DNA, the CDR3 is TGCAGTGATTTAACCAGAGGACTAGCGAACACCGGGGAGCTGTTTTTT. It specifies CSDLTRGLANTGELFF.

This clonotype has at least ten counts. The chain has TRBV20-1 and TRBJ1-1; TRBD1 is a possible D gene (5 bases). The germline V gene encodes CDR1 DFQATT and CDR2 SNEGSKA (reference sequence). V lost 0 bases and J 11 bases, leaving 13 bases between the germline ends. The CDR3 consists of 12 residues. The CDR3 DNA reads as TGCAGTGCTAGAGACGCGACAGTTGGGGCTTTCTTT. Its translation is CSARDATVGAFF.

This clonotype was seen at least ten times. The genes are TRBV27 and TRBJ1-1; D uncertain. Looked up from germline, CDR1 is MNHEY and CDR2 is SMNVEV (reference sequence). This CDR3 is built from 15 residues. V dropped 6 bases and J dropped 0 bases, with 14 bases sitting between them. The CDR3: CASRARAALNTEAFF. The DNA of the CDR3 is TGTGCCAGCAGGGCAAGGGCAGCTTTGAACACTGAAGCTTTCTTT.

The chain links TRBV12-3 or TRBV12-4 to TRBJ2-2, with TRBD2 identical over 13 bases. Unmatched junction bases numbered 16, after V lost 3 bases and J lost 0 bases. The CDR3 is made up of 22 amino acids. This CDR3 is CASSFRLAGGPMGRTNTGELFF. CDR3 nucleotide sequence: TGTGCCAGCAGTTTCAGACTAGCGGGAGGCCCAATGGGTAGGACGAACACCGGGGAGCTGTTTTTT.

This clonotype was seen at least ten times. The rearrangement links TRBV24-1 to TRBJ2-3; 8 bases are shared with TRBD2. The CDR3 runs to 14 residues. V lost 3 bases, J lost 3 bases, and 1 base stayed unmatched. Germline CDR1 KGHDR, CDR2 SFDVKD. For the CDR3, the DNA is TGTGCCACCAGTGATCCGGGGGGGACAGATACGCAGTATTTT. Encoded protein: CATSDPGGTDTQYF.

This clonotype was observed at least ten times. V is TRBV12-3 or TRBV12-4 and J is TRBJ1-1; D call uncertain. This CDR3 has 13 residues. The ends were cut back, 0 bases at V and 8 bases at J, with 10 bases in the middle. The CDR3 loop reads CASSLATSKEAFF. The CDR3 DNA follows: TGTGCCAGCAGTTTAGCCACCTCCAAAGAAGCTTTCTTT.

The sample holds many counts of this clonotype. The V and J genes are TRBV7-9 and TRBJ2-5, with D possibly TRBD2 on 6 matching bases. The CDR3 is made up of 17 amino acids. V was clipped by 5 bases and J by 2 bases, with 21 bases between them. Per the germline V gene, CDR1 is SEHNR and CDR2 is FQNEAQ (reference sequence). The CDR3 DNA follows: TGTGCCAGCAGCAACCTCGGGACTCTACACAAACAAGAGACCCAGTACTTC. It is translated as CASSNLGTLHKQETQYF.

The chain couples TRBV10-3 to TRBJ1-1; D possibly corresponds to TRBD1 (5 bases). This CDR3 has 15 amino acids. Germline CDR1 reads ENHRY; CDR2 reads SYGVKD. Deletions cut 8 bases from V and 1 base from J, with 17 bases between. The CDR3, as DNA: TGTGCCATCCGAGGGGACTCCTCGGGGAACACTGAAGCTTTCTTT. Translating gives CAIRGDSSGNTEAFF.